This section outlines one T cell receptor beta chain sequence together with its context. This entry comes from a study of blood T cell repertoires in COVID-19. The germline V gene encodes CDR1 SQVTM and CDR2 ANQGSEA. Trimming left V 3 bases short and J 7 bases short, with 13 bases between. This CDR3 is built from 13 residues. Original methodology: Cell counts per sample came from amplifying reference gene primers. The protocol was immunoSEQ multiplex PCR, while the TCRdb copy is restricted to in-frame clones and leaves out a portion. The V and J calls and clone size are taken from that table; D and trimming were inferred from the DNA. The sample includes 130,000 to 150,000 clones, roughly three quarters seen only once; the top ten take less than 2%.

This TCR derives from a woman in her sixties with acute or convalescent COVID-19. The sequenced sample was peripheral blood. V and J are TRBV29-1 and TRBJ2-4; TRBD1 might be the D (5 bases). In DNA form, the CDR3 reads TGCAGCGTTGATCCCCCAGGGAAGAACATTCAGTACTTC. It encodes CSVDPPGKNIQYF.